This record covers a single T cell receptor beta chain. Using immunoSEQ multiplex PCR, the repertoire was profiled, and TCRdb retains in-frame clones only, with some absent. The data contain hundreds of thousands of clones, roughly 88% of them seen just once; the ten biggest clones take up 0.8%. These data belong to a study of blood T cell repertoires in COVID-19. Study-wide context: The cDNA or gDNA used as material had been derived from T cells, B-cell-depleted T cells, or PBMCs.

Looked up from germline, CDR1 is LGHNA and CDR2 is YSLEER. The V and J ends lost 0 bases and 4 bases respectively, with 11 bases between them. The CDR3 extends over 15 amino acids. The sequence came from a woman aged 25-40 years with acute or convalescent COVID-19. The specimen was peripheral blood. The rearrangement joins TRBV4-3 to TRBJ2-3; D might be TRBD2 (6 bases). Here the CDR3 reads CASSQDGAGSDTQYF. The CDR3 nucleotides are TGCGCCAGCAGCCAAGACGGCGCGGGGTCAGATACGCAGTATTTT.